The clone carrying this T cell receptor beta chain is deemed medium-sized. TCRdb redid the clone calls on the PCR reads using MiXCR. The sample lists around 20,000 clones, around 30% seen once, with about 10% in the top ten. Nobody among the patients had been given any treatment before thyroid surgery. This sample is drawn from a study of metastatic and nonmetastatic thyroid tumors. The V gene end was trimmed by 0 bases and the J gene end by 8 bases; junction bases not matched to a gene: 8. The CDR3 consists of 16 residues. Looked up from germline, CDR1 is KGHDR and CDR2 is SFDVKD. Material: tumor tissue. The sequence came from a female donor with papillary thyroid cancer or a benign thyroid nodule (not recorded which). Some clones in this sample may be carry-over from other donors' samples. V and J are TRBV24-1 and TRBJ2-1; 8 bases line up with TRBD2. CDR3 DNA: TGTGCCACCAGTGATTTGGCTAGCGGGCTAAGCGATGAGCAGTTCTTC. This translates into CATSDLASGLSDEQFF.